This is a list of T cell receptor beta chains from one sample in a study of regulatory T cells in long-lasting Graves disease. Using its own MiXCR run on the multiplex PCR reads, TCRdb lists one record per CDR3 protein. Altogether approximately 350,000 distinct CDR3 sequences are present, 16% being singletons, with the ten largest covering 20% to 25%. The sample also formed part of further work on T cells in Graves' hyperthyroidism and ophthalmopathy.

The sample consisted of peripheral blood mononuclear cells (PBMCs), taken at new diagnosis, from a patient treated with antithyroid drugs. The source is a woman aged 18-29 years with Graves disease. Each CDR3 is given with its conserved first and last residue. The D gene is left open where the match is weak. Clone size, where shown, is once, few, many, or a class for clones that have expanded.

cdr3_aa: CASSTNLATGTDTQYF; cdr3_nt: TGTGCCAGCAGCACTAACCTAGCGACGGGCACAGATACGCAGTATTTT; d_call: -; v_call: TRBV9; clone_size: -; j_call: TRBJ2-3
cdr3_aa: CASSLDMDQRYSNQPQHF; cdr3_nt: TGTGCCAGCAGCTTAGATATGGATCAGCGCTATAGCAATCAGCCCCAGCATTTT; d_call: -; v_call: TRBV11-3; clone_size: many; j_call: TRBJ1-5
cdr3_aa: CSAGQGVNTEAFF; cdr3_nt: TGCAGCGCCGGACAGGGGGTGAACACTGAAGCTTTCTTT; d_call: TRBD1; v_call: TRBV29-1; clone_size: few; j_call: TRBJ1-1
cdr3_aa: CSAERTSGRRQFF; cdr3_nt: TGCAGTGCCGAACGGACTAGCGGGCGACGGCAGTTCTTC; d_call: TRBD2; v_call: TRBV20-1; clone_size: -; j_call: TRBJ2-1
cdr3_aa: CASSPLVEPQHF; cdr3_nt: TGTGCCAGCAGCCCCCTTGTTGAGCCCCAGCATTTT; d_call: -; v_call: TRBV6-2/TRBV6-3; clone_size: -; j_call: TRBJ1-5
cdr3_aa: CASSVQGLGTEAFF; cdr3_nt: TGTGCCAGCAGCGTCCAGGGATTGGGCACTGAAGCTTTCTTT; d_call: -; v_call: TRBV6-1; clone_size: many; j_call: TRBJ1-1
cdr3_aa: CSASSMSRGLPEAFF; cdr3_nt: TGCAGTGCTAGTTCCATGTCTCGGGGGCTCCCTGAAGCTTTCTTT; d_call: -; v_call: TRBV20-1; clone_size: -; j_call: TRBJ1-1
cdr3_aa: CASVGAGAGYNEQFF; cdr3_nt: TGTGCCAGTGTGGGGGCGGGAGCGGGGTACAATGAGCAGTTCTTC; d_call: -; v_call: TRBV28; clone_size: -; j_call: TRBJ2-1
cdr3_aa: CAISDSSRSSYNEQFF; cdr3_nt: TGTGCCATCAGTGACTCTAGCAGGAGCTCCTACAATGAGCAGTTCTTC; d_call: -; v_call: TRBV10-3; clone_size: -; j_call: TRBJ2-1
cdr3_aa: CASSGPGTGEYVLDEQFF; cdr3_nt: TGCGCCAGCAGCGGACCCGGGACAGGGGAGTACGTACTGGATGAGCAGTTCTTC; d_call: TRBD1; v_call: TRBV5-1; clone_size: medium-sized; j_call: TRBJ2-1
cdr3_aa: CASSTGLAGQETQYF; cdr3_nt: TGTGCCAGCAGTACCGGACTAGCAGGACAAGAGACCCAGTACTTC; d_call: TRBD2; v_call: TRBV6-1; clone_size: many; j_call: TRBJ2-5
cdr3_aa: CSARGGQGKHEQYF; cdr3_nt: TGCAGTGCTAGAGGGGGCCAGGGGAAGCACGAGCAGTACTTC; d_call: -; v_call: TRBV20-1; clone_size: many; j_call: TRBJ2-7
cdr3_aa: CASRSRYNEQFF; cdr3_nt: TGTGCCAGCAGATCGCGGTACAATGAGCAGTTCTTC; d_call: -; v_call: TRBV6-2/TRBV6-3; clone_size: many; j_call: TRBJ2-1
cdr3_aa: CASSGRGKNYEQYF; cdr3_nt: TGTGCCAGCAGTGGACGGGGGAAGAACTACGAGCAGTACTTC; d_call: -; v_call: TRBV6-1; clone_size: many; j_call: TRBJ2-7
cdr3_aa: CASTLRRRSGELFF; cdr3_nt: TGTGCCAGCACCTTGAGGAGGCGGTCCGGGGAGCTGTTTTTT; d_call: -; v_call: TRBV12-3/TRBV12-4; clone_size: many; j_call: TRBJ2-2
cdr3_aa: CASSEPTGAGYTF; cdr3_nt: TGCGCCAGCAGTGAGCCTACAGGGGCTGGCTACACCTTC; d_call: TRBD1; v_call: TRBV10-2; clone_size: -; j_call: TRBJ1-2
cdr3_aa: CASSVGGDRVTDTQYF; cdr3_nt: TGTGCCAGCAGCGTAGGAGGGGACAGGGTGACAGATACGCAGTATTTT; d_call: TRBD1; v_call: TRBV9; clone_size: many; j_call: TRBJ2-3
cdr3_aa: CASSKRGAAYEQYF; cdr3_nt: TGTGCCAGCAGTAAAAGGGGGGCAGCCTACGAGCAGTACTTC; d_call: -; v_call: TRBV27; clone_size: -; j_call: TRBJ2-7
cdr3_aa: CAWSVRRDTGELFF; cdr3_nt: TGTGCCTGGAGTGTACGGAGGGATACCGGGGAGCTGTTTTTT; d_call: -; v_call: TRBV30; clone_size: few; j_call: TRBJ2-2
cdr3_aa: CAISEDGGRGAKNIQYF; cdr3_nt: TGTGCCATCAGCGAGGACGGGGGGCGGGGGGCCAAAAACATTCAGTACTTC; d_call: -; v_call: TRBV10-3; clone_size: -; j_call: TRBJ2-4
cdr3_aa: CASSLGGYSGDEQFF; cdr3_nt: TGCGCCAGCAGCTTGGGTGGGTACTCGGGCGATGAGCAGTTCTTC; d_call: -; v_call: TRBV5-1; clone_size: many; j_call: TRBJ2-1
cdr3_aa: CASSWGTDSYEQYF; cdr3_nt: TGCGCCAGCAGCTGGGGGACGGACTCCTACGAGCAGTACTTC; d_call: -; v_call: TRBV5-1; clone_size: many; j_call: TRBJ2-7
cdr3_aa: CASSLIQGQNYGYTF; cdr3_nt: TGTGCCAGCAGCTTAATACAGGGGCAGAACTATGGCTACACCTTC; d_call: TRBD1; v_call: TRBV7-2; clone_size: many; j_call: TRBJ1-2
cdr3_aa: CASSYREAPYEEQYF; cdr3_nt: TGTGCCAGCAGCTACCGGGAAGCCCCCTACGAGGAGCAGTACTTC; d_call: -; v_call: TRBV3-1; clone_size: many; j_call: TRBJ2-7
cdr3_aa: CASRPTGVETQYF; cdr3_nt: TGTGCCAGCAGGCCAACAGGGGTAGAGACCCAGTACTTC; d_call: TRBD1; v_call: TRBV12-3/TRBV12-4; clone_size: few; j_call: TRBJ2-5
cdr3_aa: CASSLSRGDEQYF; cdr3_nt: TGTGCCAGCAGCTTATCCAGGGGGGACGAGCAGTACTTC; d_call: -; v_call: TRBV7-3; clone_size: many; j_call: TRBJ2-7
cdr3_aa: CASTPGPADTQYF; cdr3_nt: TGTGCCAGCACCCCAGGACCAGCAGATACGCAGTATTTT; d_call: -; v_call: TRBV12-3/TRBV12-4; clone_size: many; j_call: TRBJ2-3
cdr3_aa: CASSTPGTAIGQPQHF; cdr3_nt: TGTGCCAGCAGTACTCCCGGGACAGCGATCGGTCAGCCCCAGCATTTT; d_call: TRBD1; v_call: TRBV12-3/TRBV12-4; clone_size: -; j_call: TRBJ1-5
cdr3_aa: CASTGLGGEQYF; cdr3_nt: TGTGCCAGCACGGGGTTAGGTGGCGAGCAGTACTTC; d_call: -; v_call: TRBV28; clone_size: many; j_call: TRBJ2-7
cdr3_aa: CSVEDRDRGMNEQFF; cdr3_nt: TGCAGCGTTGAAGATCGGGACAGGGGGATGAATGAGCAGTTCTTC; d_call: TRBD1; v_call: TRBV29-1; clone_size: few; j_call: TRBJ2-1
cdr3_aa: CASNGLVNQPQHF; cdr3_nt: TGTGCCAGCAACGGGTTGGTCAATCAGCCCCAGCATTTT; d_call: -; v_call: TRBV2; clone_size: many; j_call: TRBJ1-5
cdr3_aa: CASSLNRASIYF; cdr3_nt: TGTGCCAGCAGCCTTAATAGGGCCTCCATATATTTT; d_call: -; v_call: TRBV7-2; clone_size: -; j_call: TRBJ1-3
cdr3_aa: CASSQVGRGGEQYF; cdr3_nt: TGCGCCAGCAGCCAAGTCGGTAGGGGTGGCGAGCAGTACTTC; d_call: -; v_call: TRBV4-1; clone_size: -; j_call: TRBJ2-7
cdr3_aa: CASSSGQATSGIARGELFF; cdr3_nt: TGTGCCAGCAGCTCCGGACAAGCGACTAGCGGTATCGCCCGCGGGGAGCTGTTTTTT; d_call: TRBD2; v_call: TRBV7-9; clone_size: many; j_call: TRBJ2-2
cdr3_aa: CASSIGHNTEAFF; cdr3_nt: TGTGCCAGTAGTATAGGGCATAACACTGAAGCTTTCTTT; d_call: -; v_call: TRBV19; clone_size: few; j_call: TRBJ1-1
cdr3_aa: CAISTPGQGADTQYF; cdr3_nt: TGTGCCATCAGCACTCCGGGACAGGGCGCAGATACGCAGTATTTT; d_call: TRBD1; v_call: TRBV10-3; clone_size: -; j_call: TRBJ2-3
cdr3_aa: CASSPSEGHYGYTF; cdr3_nt: TGTGCCAGCAGCCCGTCCGAGGGTCACTATGGCTACACCTTC; d_call: -; v_call: TRBV7-9; clone_size: -; j_call: TRBJ1-2
cdr3_aa: CASSLGHGARSFNEQFF; cdr3_nt: TGTGCCAGCAGCTTAGGACATGGGGCCCGGAGTTTCAATGAGCAGTTCTTC; d_call: -; v_call: TRBV11-2; clone_size: many; j_call: TRBJ2-1
cdr3_aa: CSAAGLAGVIEQYF; cdr3_nt: TGCAGTGCGGCCGGACTAGCGGGAGTAATCGAGCAGTACTTC; d_call: TRBD2; v_call: TRBV20-1; clone_size: many; j_call: TRBJ2-7
cdr3_aa: CASSQGFAQGAANEKLFF; cdr3_nt: TGCGCCAGCAGCCAAGGCTTCGCGCAGGGGGCGGCTAATGAAAAACTGTTTTTT; d_call: TRBD1; v_call: TRBV4-1; clone_size: many; j_call: TRBJ1-4
cdr3_aa: CASTVGTNAEAFF; cdr3_nt: TGTGCCAGCACAGTGGGCACGAACGCTGAAGCTTTCTTT; d_call: -; v_call: TRBV25-1; clone_size: once; j_call: TRBJ1-1
cdr3_aa: CASRGSGTGLEQYF; cdr3_nt: TGTGCCAGCAGGGGATCCGGGACAGGGCTCGAGCAGTACTTC; d_call: TRBD1; v_call: TRBV27; clone_size: many; j_call: TRBJ2-7
cdr3_aa: CASRQVKTFF; cdr3_nt: TGTGCCAGCAGACAGGTAAAAACTTTCTTT; d_call: -; v_call: TRBV2; clone_size: many; j_call: TRBJ1-1
cdr3_aa: CASSPKTRLGTLETQYF; cdr3_nt: TGTGCCAGCTCACCAAAAACACGCCTTGGGACCTTGGAGACCCAGTACTTC; d_call: -; v_call: TRBV18; clone_size: many; j_call: TRBJ2-5
cdr3_aa: CASSIRGIGGYEQYF; cdr3_nt: TGTGCCAGTAGTATTAGGGGCATCGGGGGCTACGAGCAGTACTTC; d_call: -; v_call: TRBV19; clone_size: -; j_call: TRBJ2-7
cdr3_aa: CASQIGPEGYTF; cdr3_nt: TGTGCCAGCCAGATCGGGCCGGAAGGCTACACCTTC; d_call: -; v_call: TRBV28; clone_size: many; j_call: TRBJ1-2
cdr3_aa: CSVGGAMSYEQYF; cdr3_nt: TGCAGCGTTGGGGGGGCCATGTCCTACGAGCAGTACTTC; d_call: -; v_call: TRBV29-1; clone_size: few; j_call: TRBJ2-7
cdr3_aa: CASRPLVGREDEQFF; cdr3_nt: TGTGCCAGCAGGCCCCTGGTAGGGAGGGAAGATGAGCAGTTCTTC; d_call: TRBD2; v_call: TRBV6-1; clone_size: many; j_call: TRBJ2-1
cdr3_aa: CASSSSETQYF; cdr3_nt: TGTGCCAGCAGTTCCAGTGAGACCCAGTACTTC; d_call: -; v_call: TRBV6-5; clone_size: many; j_call: TRBJ2-5
cdr3_aa: CASSGGTSGGAWTGELFF; cdr3_nt: TGTGCCAGCAGCGGAGGGACTAGCGGGGGGGCTTGGACCGGGGAGCTGTTTTTT; d_call: TRBD2; v_call: TRBV9; clone_size: few; j_call: TRBJ2-2
cdr3_aa: CASSVGGQGYTF; cdr3_nt: TGCGCCAGCAGCGTGGGGGGGCAAGGCTACACCTTC; d_call: -; v_call: TRBV5-1; clone_size: many; j_call: TRBJ1-2
cdr3_aa: CASSLSGTGQYEQYF; cdr3_nt: TGCGCCAGCAGCTTGTCCGGGACAGGTCAGTACGAGCAGTACTTC; d_call: TRBD1; v_call: TRBV5-1; clone_size: -; j_call: TRBJ2-7